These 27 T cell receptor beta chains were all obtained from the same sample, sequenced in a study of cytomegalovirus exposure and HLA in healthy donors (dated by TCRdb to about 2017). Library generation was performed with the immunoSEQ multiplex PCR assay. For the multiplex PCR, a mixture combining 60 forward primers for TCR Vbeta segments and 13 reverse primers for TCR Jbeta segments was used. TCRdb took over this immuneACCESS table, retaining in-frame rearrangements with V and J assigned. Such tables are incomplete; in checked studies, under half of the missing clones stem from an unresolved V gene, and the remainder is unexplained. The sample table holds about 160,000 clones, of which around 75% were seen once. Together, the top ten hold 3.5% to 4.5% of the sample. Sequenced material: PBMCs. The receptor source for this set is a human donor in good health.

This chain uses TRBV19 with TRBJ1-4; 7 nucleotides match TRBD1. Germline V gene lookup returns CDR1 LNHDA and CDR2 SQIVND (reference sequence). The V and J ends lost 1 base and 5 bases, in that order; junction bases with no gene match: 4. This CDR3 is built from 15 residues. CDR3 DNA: TGTGCCAGTAGTATAGGCGACAGGGAGAATGAAAAACTGTTTTTT. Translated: CASSIGDRENEKLFF.

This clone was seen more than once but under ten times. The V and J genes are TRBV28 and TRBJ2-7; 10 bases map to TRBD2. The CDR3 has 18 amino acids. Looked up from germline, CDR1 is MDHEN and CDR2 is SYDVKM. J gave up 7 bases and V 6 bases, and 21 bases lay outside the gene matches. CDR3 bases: TGTGCCAGCAGGCGACCGGGACTAGCGAGAAGCGGGGGGTTGGAGCAGTACTTC. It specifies CASRRPGLARSGGLEQYF.

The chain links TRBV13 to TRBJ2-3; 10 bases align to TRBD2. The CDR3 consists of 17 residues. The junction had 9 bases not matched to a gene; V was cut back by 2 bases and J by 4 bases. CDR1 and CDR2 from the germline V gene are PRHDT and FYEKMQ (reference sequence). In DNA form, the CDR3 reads TGTGCCAGCAGCTTACGGACTAGCGGATCGGGCGCAGATACGCAGTATTTT. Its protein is CASSLRTSGSGADTQYF.

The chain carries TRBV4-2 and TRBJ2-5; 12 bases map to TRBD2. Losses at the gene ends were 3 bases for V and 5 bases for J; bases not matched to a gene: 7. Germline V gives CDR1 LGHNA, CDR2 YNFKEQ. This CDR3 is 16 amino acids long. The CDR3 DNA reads TGTGCCAGCAGCCAGGGCACTAGCGGGGGGAAGGAGACCCAGTACTTC. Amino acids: CASSQGTSGGKETQYF.

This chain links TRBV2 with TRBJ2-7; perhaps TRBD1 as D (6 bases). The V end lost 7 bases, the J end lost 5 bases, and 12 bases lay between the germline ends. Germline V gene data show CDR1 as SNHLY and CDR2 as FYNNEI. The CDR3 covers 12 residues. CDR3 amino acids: CASNRAGNEQYF. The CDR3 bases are TGTGCCAGCAACAGGGCAGGCAACGAGCAGTACTTC.

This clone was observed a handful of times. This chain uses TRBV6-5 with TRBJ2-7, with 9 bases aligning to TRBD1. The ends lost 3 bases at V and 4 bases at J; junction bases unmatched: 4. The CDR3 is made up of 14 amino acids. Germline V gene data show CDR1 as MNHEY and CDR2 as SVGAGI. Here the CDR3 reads CASSYRTGVYEQYF. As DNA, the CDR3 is TGTGCCAGCAGTTATAGGACAGGGGTTTACGAGCAGTACTTC.

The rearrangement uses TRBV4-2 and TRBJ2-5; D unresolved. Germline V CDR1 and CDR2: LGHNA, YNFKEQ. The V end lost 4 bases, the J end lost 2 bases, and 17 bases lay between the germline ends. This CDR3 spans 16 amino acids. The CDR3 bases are TGTGCCAGCAGCCCCCCCCTCGGTTCTGTTCAAGAGACCCAGTACTTC. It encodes CASSPPLGSVQETQYF.

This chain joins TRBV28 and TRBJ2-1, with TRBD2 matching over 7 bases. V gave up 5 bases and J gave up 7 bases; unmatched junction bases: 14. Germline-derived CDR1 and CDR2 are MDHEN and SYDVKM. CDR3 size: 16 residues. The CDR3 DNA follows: TGTGCCAGCAGTCGGATTGGGCTAGCGGAGGAGAATGAGCAGTTCTTC. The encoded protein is CASSRIGLAEENEQFF.

DNA of the CDR3: TGTGCCAGTACCCCGACAGGGATCCCCCGCAATGAGCAGTTCTTC. This sequence encodes CASTPTGIPRNEQFF. J is TRBJ2-1 and V is TRBV19; the match to TRBD1 covers 7 bases. The ends lost 7 bases at V and 6 bases at J; junction bases unmatched: 12. Germline CDR1 and CDR2: LNHDA and SQIVND (reference sequence). The CDR3 sequence is 15 residues long.

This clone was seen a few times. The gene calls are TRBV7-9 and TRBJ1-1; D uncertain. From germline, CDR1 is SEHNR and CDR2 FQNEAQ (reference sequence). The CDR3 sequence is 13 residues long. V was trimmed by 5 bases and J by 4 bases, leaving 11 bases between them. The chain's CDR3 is CASSRSLSTEAFF. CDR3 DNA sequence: TGTGCCAGCAGCCGGAGCCTGAGCACTGAAGCTTTCTTT.

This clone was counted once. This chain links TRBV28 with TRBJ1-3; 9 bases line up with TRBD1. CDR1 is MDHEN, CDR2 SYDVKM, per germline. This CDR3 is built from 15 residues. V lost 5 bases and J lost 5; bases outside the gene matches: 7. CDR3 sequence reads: CASSRPGQGRNTIYF. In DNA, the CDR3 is TGTGCCAGCAGTCGACCGGGACAGGGTAGAAACACCATATATTTT.

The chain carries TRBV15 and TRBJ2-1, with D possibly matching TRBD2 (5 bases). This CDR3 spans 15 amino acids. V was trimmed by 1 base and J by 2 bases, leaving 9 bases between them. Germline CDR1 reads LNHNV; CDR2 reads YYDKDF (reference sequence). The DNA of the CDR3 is TGTGCCACCAGCAGAGTAGGGAGCCCCTACAATGAGCAGTTCTTC. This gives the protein CATSRVGSPYNEQFF.

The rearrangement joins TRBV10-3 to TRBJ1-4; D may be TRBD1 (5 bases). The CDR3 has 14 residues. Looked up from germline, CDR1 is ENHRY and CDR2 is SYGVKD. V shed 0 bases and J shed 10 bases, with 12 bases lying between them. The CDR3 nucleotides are TGTGCCATCAGTGAGTCAGGGGCCCCTGCAAAACTGTTTTTT. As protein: CAISESGAPAKLFF.

CDR3 nucleotide sequence: TGTGCCAGCAGTCCAGACAGGGGAAACACTGAAGCTTTCTTT. This codes for CASSPDRGNTEAFF. V is TRBV28 and J is TRBJ1-1, with 8 nucleotides matching TRBD1. Germline loops: CDR1 MDHEN, CDR2 SYDVKM. V was clipped by 5 bases and J by 2 bases; unmatched bases: 4. The CDR3 totals 14 residues. The variable domain in full, completed from reference TRBV28 and TRBJ1-1, reads DVKVTQSSRYLVKRTGEKVFLECVQDMDHENMFWYRQDPGLGLRLIYFSYDVKMKEKGDIPEGYSVSREKKERFSLILESASTNQTSMYLCASSPDRGNTEAFFGQGTRLTVV.

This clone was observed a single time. CDR3 bases: TGCGCCAGCAGCCAAGATCCGGCGGGTGGCTACACCTTC. This gives the protein CASSQDPAGGYTF. V gene TRBV4-3 combines with J gene TRBJ1-2; D is uncertain. This CDR3 has 13 amino acids. Germline V gene data show CDR1 as LGHNA and CDR2 as YSLEER. V lost 0 bases and J lost 7, with 9 bases in between.

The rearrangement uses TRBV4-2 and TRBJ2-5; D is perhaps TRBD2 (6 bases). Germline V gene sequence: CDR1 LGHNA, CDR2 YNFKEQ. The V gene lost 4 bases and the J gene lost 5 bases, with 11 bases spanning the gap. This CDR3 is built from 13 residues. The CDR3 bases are TGTGCCAGCAGCCCGGAGGGTGAGGAGACCCAGTACTTC. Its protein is CASSPEGEETQYF.

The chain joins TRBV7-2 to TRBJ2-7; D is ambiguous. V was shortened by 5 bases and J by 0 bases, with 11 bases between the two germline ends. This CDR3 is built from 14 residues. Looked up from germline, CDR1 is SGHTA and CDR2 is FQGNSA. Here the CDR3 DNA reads TGTGCCAGCAGCCGAGTTCGGAGCTCCTACGAGCAGTACTTC. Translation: CASSRVRSSYEQYF.

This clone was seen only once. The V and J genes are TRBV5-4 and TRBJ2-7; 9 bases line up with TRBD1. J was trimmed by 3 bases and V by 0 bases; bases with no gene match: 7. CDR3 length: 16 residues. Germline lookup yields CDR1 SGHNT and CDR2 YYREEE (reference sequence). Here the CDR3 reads CASSLGSGQGFYEQYF. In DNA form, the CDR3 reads TGTGCCAGCAGCTTGGGCTCGGGACAGGGCTTCTACGAGCAGTACTTC.

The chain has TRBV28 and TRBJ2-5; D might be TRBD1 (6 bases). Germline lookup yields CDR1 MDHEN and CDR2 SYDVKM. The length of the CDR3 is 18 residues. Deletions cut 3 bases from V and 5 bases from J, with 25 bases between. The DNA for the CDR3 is TGTGCCAGCAGTTTCCCTTCTCGGACAGCCACCTACGGGGAGACCCAGTACTTC. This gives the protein CASSFPSRTATYGETQYF.

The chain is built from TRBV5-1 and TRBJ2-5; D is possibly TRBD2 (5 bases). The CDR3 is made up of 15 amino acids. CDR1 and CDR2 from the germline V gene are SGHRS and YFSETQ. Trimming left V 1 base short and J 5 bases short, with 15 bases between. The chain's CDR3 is CASSLSGGGGETQYF. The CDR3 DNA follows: TGCGCCAGCAGCTTGTCGGGCGGAGGTGGGGAGACCCAGTACTTC. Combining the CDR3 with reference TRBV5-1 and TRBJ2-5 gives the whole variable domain KAGVTQTPRYLIKTRGQQVTLSCSPISGHRSVSWYQQTPGQGLQFLFEYFSETQRNKGNFPGRFSGRQFSNSRSEMNVSTLELGDSALYLCASSLSGGGGETQYFGPGTRLLVL.

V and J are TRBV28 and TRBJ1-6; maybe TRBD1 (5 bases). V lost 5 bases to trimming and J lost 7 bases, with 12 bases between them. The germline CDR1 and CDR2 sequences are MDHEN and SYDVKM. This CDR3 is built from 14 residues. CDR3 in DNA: TGTGCCAGCAGTCCCGGGGGTCAAAATTCACCCCTCCACTTT. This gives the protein CASSPGGQNSPLHF.

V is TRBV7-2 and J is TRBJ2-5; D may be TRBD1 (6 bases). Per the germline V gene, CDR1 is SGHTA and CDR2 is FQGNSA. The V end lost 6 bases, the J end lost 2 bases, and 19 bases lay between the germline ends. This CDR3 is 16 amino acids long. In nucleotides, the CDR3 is TGTGCCAGCAGGTTACGTCGAGGGGGTTGGCAAGAGACCCAGTACTTC. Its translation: CASRLRRGGWQETQYF.

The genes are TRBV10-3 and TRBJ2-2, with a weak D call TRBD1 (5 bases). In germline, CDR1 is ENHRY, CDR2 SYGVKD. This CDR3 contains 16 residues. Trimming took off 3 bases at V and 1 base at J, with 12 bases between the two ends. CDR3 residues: CAISDLETENTGELFF. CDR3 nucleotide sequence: TGTGCCATCAGTGATTTAGAGACAGAGAACACCGGGGAGCTGTTTTTT.

The CDR3 nucleotides are TGTGCCAGCAGTTACTCCAGAAAGAGGACTGAAGCTTTCTTT. Protein: CASSYSRKRTEAFF. V and J are TRBV6-5 and TRBJ1-1; D gene ambiguous. The CDR3 totals 14 residues. The V gene's germline CDR1 is MNHEY and CDR2 SVGAGI. Trimming shortened V by 0 bases and J by 5 bases, and 10 bases separated the two germline ends.

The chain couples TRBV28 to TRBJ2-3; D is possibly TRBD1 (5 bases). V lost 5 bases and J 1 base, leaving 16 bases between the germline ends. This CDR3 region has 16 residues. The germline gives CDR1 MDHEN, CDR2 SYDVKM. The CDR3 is CASSPSRASGTDTQYF. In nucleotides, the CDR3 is TGTGCCAGCAGTCCTTCCAGGGCCAGTGGCACAGATACGCAGTATTTT.

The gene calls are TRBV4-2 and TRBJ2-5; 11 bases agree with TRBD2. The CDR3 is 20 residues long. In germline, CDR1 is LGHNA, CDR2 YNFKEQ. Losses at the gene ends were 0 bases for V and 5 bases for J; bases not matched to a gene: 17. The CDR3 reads CASSQDSGLAGGLLWETQYF. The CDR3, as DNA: TGTGCCAGCAGCCAAGATTCCGGGCTAGCGGGGGGACTGCTTTGGGAGACCCAGTACTTC.

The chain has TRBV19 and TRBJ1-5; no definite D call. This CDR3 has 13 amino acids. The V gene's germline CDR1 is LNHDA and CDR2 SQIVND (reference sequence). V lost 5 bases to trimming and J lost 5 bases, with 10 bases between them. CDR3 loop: CASSSLRDQPQHF. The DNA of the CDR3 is TGTGCCAGTAGTTCCCTCCGCGATCAGCCCCAGCATTTT.